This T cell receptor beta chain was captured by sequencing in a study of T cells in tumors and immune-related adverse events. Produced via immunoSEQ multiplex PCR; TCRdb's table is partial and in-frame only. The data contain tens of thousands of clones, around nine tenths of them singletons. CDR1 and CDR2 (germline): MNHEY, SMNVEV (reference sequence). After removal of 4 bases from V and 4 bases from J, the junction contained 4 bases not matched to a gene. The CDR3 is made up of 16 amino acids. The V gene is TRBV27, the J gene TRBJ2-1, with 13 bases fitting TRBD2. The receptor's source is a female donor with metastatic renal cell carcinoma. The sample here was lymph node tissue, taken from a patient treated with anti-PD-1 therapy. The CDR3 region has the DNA TGTGCCAGCAGTTCCGGACTAGCGGGGGCGTACAATGAGCAGTTCTTC. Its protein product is CASSSGLAGAYNEQFF.